The source of this T cell receptor (beta chain) is a study of blood T cell repertoires in COVID-19. The V and J ends lost 1 base and 2 bases, in that order; junction bases with no gene match: 20. This CDR3 has 20 residues. The germline V gene encodes CDR1 SGHNT and CDR2 YYREEE (reference sequence). This study enrolled people aged 18 to 89 from about two dozen US geographic areas. Before being deemed recovered, Cohort 3 donors had two negative PCRs, clearance, or symptom resolution. Per the authors' pipeline: Reference gene primers were amplified, and this amplification served to estimate nucleated cell counts. Profiled with immunoSEQ multiplex PCR; TCRdb holds only in-frame clones, not every one. That table gives V, J and clone size, and the DNA gave D and trimming. The sample has around 170,000 clones, roughly 84% seen once; the top ten hold 7%.

This rearrangement joins TRBV5-4 to TRBJ2-7, with 8 bases that match TRBD2. Sample: PBMCs or T cells enriched from blood (not recorded which). This TCR was recovered from a woman aged 50 to 65 who had recovered from COVID-19. Here the CDR3 reads CASSLWHAGRVNLNAYEQYF. CDR3 coding DNA: TGTGCCAGCAGCTTGTGGCACGCCGGGAGGGTAAATTTAAACGCCTACGAGCAGTACTTC.